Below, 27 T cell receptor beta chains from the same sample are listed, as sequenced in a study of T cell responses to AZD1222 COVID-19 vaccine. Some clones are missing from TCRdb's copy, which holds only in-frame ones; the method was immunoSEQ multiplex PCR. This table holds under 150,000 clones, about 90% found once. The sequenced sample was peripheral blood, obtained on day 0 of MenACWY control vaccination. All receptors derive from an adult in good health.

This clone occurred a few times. CDR3 sequence (DNA): TGTGCCAGCAGTACCGGACTAACCGGAAACACCATATATTTT. Protein product: CASSTGLTGNTIYF. This sequence joins TRBV27 and TRBJ1-3; D unresolved. Trimming stripped 5 bases from V and 4 bases from J, with 12 bases between. The CDR3 loop spans 14 amino acids. CDR1 MNHEY and CDR2 SMNVEV come from the germline V gene (reference sequence).

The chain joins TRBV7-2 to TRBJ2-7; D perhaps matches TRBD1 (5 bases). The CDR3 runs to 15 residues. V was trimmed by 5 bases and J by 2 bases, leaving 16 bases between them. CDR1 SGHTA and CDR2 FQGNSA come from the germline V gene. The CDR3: CASSHRAGATYEQYF. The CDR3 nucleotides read TGTGCCAGCAGCCACCGGGCTGGGGCAACCTACGAGCAGTACTTC.

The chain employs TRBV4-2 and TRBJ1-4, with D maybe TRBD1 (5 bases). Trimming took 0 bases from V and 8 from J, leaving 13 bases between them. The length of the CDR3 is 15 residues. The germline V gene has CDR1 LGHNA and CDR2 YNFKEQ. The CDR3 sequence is CASSQESGAEEKLFF. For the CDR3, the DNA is TGTGCCAGCAGCCAAGAGTCCGGGGCGGAAGAAAAACTGTTTTTT.

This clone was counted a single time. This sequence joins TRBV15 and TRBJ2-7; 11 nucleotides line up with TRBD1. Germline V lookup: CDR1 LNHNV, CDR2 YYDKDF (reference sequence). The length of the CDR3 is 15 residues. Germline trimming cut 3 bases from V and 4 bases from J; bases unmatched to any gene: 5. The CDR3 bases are TGTGCCACCAGCAGCGGGACAGGGGGTAAATACGAGCAGTACTTC. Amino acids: CATSSGTGGKYEQYF.

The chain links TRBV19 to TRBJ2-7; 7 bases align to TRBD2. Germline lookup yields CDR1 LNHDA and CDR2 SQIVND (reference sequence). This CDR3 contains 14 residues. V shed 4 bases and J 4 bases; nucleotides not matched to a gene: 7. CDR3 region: CASSRAGDIYEQYF. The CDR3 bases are TGTGCCAGTAGTAGGGCGGGAGATATATACGAGCAGTACTTC.

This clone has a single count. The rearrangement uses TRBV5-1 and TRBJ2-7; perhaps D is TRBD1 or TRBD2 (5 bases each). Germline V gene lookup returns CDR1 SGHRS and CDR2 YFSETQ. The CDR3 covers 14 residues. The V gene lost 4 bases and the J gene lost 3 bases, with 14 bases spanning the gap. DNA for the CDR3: TGCGCCAGCAGCCCCCGGGACGGAGGCTACGAGCAGTACTTC. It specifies CASSPRDGGYEQYF.

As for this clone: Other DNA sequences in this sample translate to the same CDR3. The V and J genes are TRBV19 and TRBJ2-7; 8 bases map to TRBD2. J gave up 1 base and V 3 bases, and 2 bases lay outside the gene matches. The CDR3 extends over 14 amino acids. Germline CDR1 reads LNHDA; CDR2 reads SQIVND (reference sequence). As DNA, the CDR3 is TGTGCCAGTAGTATCGGGACTAGATCCTACGAGCAGTACTTC. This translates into CASSIGTRSYEQYF.

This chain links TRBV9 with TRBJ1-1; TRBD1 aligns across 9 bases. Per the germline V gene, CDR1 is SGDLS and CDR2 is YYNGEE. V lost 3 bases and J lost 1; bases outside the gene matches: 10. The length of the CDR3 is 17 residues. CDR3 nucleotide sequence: TGTGCCAGCAGCGGATCCCACAGGGGGCCCACGAACACTGAAGCTTTCTTT. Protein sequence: CASSGSHRGPTNTEAFF.

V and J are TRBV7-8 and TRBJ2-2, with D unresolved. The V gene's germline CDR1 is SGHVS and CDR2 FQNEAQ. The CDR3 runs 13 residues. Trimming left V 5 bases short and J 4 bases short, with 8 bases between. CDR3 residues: CASSPSVTGELFF. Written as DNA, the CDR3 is TGTGCCAGCAGCCCCTCAGTCACCGGGGAGCTGTTTTTT.

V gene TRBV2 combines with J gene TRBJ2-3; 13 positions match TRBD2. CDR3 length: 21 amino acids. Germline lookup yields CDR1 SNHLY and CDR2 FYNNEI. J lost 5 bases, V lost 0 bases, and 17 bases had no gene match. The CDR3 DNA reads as TGTGCCAGCAGTGAAGCGCTTCTTACTAGCGGGAGGGCCGAGTATAAAGATACGCAGTATTTT. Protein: CASSEALLTSGRAEYKDTQYF.

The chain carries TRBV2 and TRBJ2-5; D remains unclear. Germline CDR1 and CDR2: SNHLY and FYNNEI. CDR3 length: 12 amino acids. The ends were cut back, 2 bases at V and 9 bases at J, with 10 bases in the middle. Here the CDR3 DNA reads TGTGCCAGCAGTGAACAATGGAGCGCCCAGTACTTC. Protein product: CASSEQWSAQYF.

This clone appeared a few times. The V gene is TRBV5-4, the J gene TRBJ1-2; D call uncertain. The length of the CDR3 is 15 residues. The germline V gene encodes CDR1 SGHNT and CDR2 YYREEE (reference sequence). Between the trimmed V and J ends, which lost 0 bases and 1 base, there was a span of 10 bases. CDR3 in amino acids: CASSLGQRDNYGYTF. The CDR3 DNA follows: TGTGCCAGCAGCTTGGGGCAGAGGGATAACTATGGCTACACCTTC.

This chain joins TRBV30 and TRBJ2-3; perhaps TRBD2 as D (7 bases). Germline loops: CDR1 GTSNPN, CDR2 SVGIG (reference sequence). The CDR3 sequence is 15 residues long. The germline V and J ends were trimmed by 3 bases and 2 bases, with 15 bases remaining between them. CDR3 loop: CAWSLGGANTDTQYF. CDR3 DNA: TGTGCCTGGAGCCTAGGGGGGGCTAACACAGATACGCAGTATTTT. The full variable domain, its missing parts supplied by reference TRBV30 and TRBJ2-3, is SQTIHQWPATLVQPVGSPLSLECTVEGTSNPNLYWYRQAAGRGLQLLFYSVGIGQISSEVPQNLSASRPQDRQFILSSKKLLLSDSGFYLCAWSLGGANTDTQYFGPGTRLTVL.

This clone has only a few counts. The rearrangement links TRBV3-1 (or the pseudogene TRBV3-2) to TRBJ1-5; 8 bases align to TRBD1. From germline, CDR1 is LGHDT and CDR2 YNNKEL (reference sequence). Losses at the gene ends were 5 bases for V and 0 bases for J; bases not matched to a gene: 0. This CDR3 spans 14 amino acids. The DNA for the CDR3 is TGTGCCAGCAGCGACAGGGGTAGCAATCAGCCCCAGCATTTT. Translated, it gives CASSDRGSNQPQHF.

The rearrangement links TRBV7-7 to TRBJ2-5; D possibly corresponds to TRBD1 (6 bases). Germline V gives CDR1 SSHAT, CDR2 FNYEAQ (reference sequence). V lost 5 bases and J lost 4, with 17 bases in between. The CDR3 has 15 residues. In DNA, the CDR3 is TGTGCCAGCAGCCGAGCACAGGGATTTGGAGAGACCCAGTACTTC. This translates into CASSRAQGFGETQYF.

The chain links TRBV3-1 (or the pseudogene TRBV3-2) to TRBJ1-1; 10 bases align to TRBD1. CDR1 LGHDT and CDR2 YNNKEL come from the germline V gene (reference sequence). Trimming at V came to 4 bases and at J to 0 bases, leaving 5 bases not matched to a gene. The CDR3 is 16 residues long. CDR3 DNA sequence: TGTGCCAGCAGCCCGGGACAGGGGTCCATGAACACTGAAGCTTTCTTT. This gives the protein CASSPGQGSMNTEAFF.

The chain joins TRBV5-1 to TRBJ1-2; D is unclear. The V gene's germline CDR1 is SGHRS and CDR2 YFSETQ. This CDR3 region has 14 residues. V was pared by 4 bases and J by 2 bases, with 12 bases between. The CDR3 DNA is TGCGCCAGCAGCGAGCCCGGCGCGAACTATGGCTACACCTTC. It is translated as CASSEPGANYGYTF.

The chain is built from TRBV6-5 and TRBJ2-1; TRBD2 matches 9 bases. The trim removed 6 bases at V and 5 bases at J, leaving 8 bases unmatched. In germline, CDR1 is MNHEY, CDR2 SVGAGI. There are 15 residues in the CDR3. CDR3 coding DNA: TGTGCCAGCAGAATTTCTAGCGGGACTCACAATGAGCAGTTCTTC. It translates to CASRISSGTHNEQFF.

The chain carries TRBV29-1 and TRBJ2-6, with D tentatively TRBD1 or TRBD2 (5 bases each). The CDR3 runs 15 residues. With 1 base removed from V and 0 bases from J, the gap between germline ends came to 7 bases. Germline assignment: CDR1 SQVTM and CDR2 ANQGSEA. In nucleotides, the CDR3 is TGCAGCGTTGAAGGGGACGGCTCTGGGGCCAACGTCCTGACTTTC. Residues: CSVEGDGSGANVLTF.

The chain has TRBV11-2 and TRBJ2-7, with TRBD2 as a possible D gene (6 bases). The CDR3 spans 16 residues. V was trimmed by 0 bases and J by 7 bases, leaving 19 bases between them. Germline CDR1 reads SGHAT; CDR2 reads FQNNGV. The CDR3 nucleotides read TGTGCCAGCAGCTTAGATCGGGCTAGCGCACTGGGGGAGCAGTACTTC. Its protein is CASSLDRASALGEQYF.

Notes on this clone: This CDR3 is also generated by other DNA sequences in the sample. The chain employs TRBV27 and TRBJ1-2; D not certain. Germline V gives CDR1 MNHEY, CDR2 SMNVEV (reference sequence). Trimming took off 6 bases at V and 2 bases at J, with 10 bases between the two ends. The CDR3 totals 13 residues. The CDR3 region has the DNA TGTGCCAGCAGCCCCGAGGGAAACTATGGCTACACCTTC. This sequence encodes CASSPEGNYGYTF.

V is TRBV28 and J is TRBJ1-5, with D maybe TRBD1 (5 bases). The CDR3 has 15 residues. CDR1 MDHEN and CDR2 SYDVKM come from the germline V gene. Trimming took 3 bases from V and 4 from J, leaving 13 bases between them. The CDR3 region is CASSFRDRLNQPQHF. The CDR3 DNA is TGTGCCAGCAGTTTTCGAGACAGACTAAATCAGCCCCAGCATTTT.

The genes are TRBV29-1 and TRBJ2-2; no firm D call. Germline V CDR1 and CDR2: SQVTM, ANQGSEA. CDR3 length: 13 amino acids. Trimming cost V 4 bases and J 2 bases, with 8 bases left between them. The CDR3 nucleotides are TGCAGCGTTGGAGCCAGAAACACCGGGGAGCTGTTTTTT. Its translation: CSVGARNTGELFF.

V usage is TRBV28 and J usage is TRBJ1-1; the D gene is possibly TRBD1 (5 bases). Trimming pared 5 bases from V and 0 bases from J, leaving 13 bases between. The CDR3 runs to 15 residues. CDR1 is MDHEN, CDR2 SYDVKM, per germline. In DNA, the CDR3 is TGTGCCAGCAGTCCACGACAGAACATGAACACTGAAGCTTTCTTT. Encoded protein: CASSPRQNMNTEAFF.

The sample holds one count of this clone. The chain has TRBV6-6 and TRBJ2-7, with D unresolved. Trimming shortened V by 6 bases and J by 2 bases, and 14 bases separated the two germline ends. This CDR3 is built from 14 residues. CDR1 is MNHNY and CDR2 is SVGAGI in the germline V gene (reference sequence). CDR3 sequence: CASSPMAETYEQYF. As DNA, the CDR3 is TGTGCCAGCAGCCCTATGGCAGAGACCTACGAGCAGTACTTC.

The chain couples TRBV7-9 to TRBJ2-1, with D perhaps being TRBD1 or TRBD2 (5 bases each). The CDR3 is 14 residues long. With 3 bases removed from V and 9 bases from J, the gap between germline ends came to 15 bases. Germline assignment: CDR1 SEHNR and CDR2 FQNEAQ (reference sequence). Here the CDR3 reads CASSFGTNFGEQFF. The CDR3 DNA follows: TGTGCCAGCAGCTTCGGGACCAATTTTGGTGAGCAGTTCTTC.

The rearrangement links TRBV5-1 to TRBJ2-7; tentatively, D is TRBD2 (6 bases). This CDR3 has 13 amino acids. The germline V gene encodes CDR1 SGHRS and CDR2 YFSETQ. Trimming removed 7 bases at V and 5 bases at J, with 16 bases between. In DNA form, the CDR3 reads TGCGCCAGCGGCCGGGGAGGCTTTGACGAGCAGTACTTC. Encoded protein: CASGRGGFDEQYF.